One and the same sample provided the 27 T cell receptor beta chains below, sequenced in a study of blood T cell repertoires in COVID-19. Profiled with immunoSEQ multiplex PCR; TCRdb holds only in-frame clones, not every one. The table includes fewer than 250,000 clones, 90% to 95% detected once. The sample comprised peripheral blood. All receptors come from a man between 60 and 75 years old with COVID-19, enrolled during active disease.

The chain carries TRBV18 and TRBJ2-7; tentative D call: TRBD1 (5 bases). In germline, CDR1 is KGHSH, CDR2 LQKENI. CDR3 length: 11 residues. DNA for the CDR3: TGTGTGACAGCAAACTCCTACGAGCAGTACTTC. As protein: CVTANSYEQYF.

This rearrangement joins TRBV9 to TRBJ2-7; TRBD1 aligns across 9 bases. J was trimmed by 3 bases and V by 3 bases; bases with no gene match: 4. The CDR3 runs 14 residues. The germline gives CDR1 SGDLS, CDR2 YYNGEE. The CDR3 region is CASSGGTGNYEQYF. CDR3 nucleotides: TGTGCCAGCAGCGGAGGGACAGGGAACTACGAGCAGTACTTC. The whole variable domain, remainder taken from reference TRBV9 and TRBJ2-7, is DSGVTQTPKHLITATGQRVTLRCSPRSGDLSVYWYQQSLDQGLQFLIQYYNGEERAKGNILERFSAQQFPDLHSELNLSSLELGDSALYFCASSGGTGNYEQYFGPGTRLTVT.

This chain joins TRBV15 and TRBJ2-1, with TRBD2 matching over 9 bases. Germline values: CDR1 LNHNV, CDR2 YYDKDF (reference sequence). V shed 0 bases, J shed 9 bases, and the junction held 6 bases outside the gene matches. This CDR3 has 15 amino acids. The CDR3 sequence: CATSRDPREGTEQFF. The CDR3 coding sequence is TGTGCCACCAGCAGAGATCCGCGGGAGGGCACTGAGCAGTTCTTC.

The chain combines TRBV30 with TRBJ1-2; D is unresolved. Per the germline V gene, CDR1 is GTSNPN and CDR2 is SVGIG (reference sequence). Deletions cut 0 bases from V and 4 bases from J, with 18 bases between. CDR3 size: 16 residues. CDR3 sequence (DNA): TGTGCCTGGAGTGTACCCTTGGGCGGAGGAAGCTATGGCTACACCTTC. Translated, it gives CAWSVPLGGGSYGYTF.

The V call is TRBV7-9, the J call TRBJ1-2; D may be TRBD1 (6 bases). V dropped 6 bases and J dropped 8 bases, with 19 bases sitting between them. The germline CDR1 and CDR2 sequences are SEHNR and FQNEAQ (reference sequence). CDR3 length equals 14 residues. Written as DNA, the CDR3 is TGTGCCAGCAGTCCACCGGGACACGGGTGGGGCTACACCTTC. Translating gives CASSPPGHGWGYTF.

V is TRBV5-1 and J is TRBJ1-6; TRBD1 might be the D (5 bases). The germline gives CDR1 SGHRS, CDR2 YFSETQ. This CDR3 comprises 15 residues. Trimming took off 1 base at V and 6 bases at J, with 11 bases between the two ends. The CDR3 sequence: CASSLLRDGNSPLHF. Here the CDR3 DNA reads TGCGCCAGCAGCTTGCTCAGGGATGGTAATTCACCCCTCCACTTT.

The chain is built from TRBV29-1 and TRBJ1-2; D is unresolved. Germline assignment: CDR1 SQVTM and CDR2 ANQGSEA. V was pared by 3 bases and J by 2 bases, with 7 bases between. This CDR3 has 12 residues. In nucleotides, the CDR3 is TGCAGCGTTGAGTCCAGGAACTATGGCTACACCTTC. Its protein product is CSVESRNYGYTF.

The rearrangement uses TRBV30 and TRBJ1-3; possibly TRBD1 for D (5 bases). The germline CDR1 and CDR2 sequences are GTSNPN and SVGIG (reference sequence). The CDR3 runs to 13 residues. The CDR3 DNA reads TGTGCAGTAGGGGCCGTCTTTGGAAACACCATATATTTT. Its translation is CAVGAVFGNTIYF.

The V call is TRBV19, the J call TRBJ1-3; TRBD1 matches at 8 bases. With 9 bases clipped from V and 4 bases from J, the junction kept 17 bases outside the gene matches. Looked up from germline, CDR1 is LNHDA and CDR2 is SQIVND (reference sequence). The CDR3 runs 17 residues. The CDR3 bases are TGTGCCAGCCAACCCGGACAGGGACATGGTCTCGGAAACACCATATATTTT. Its translation is CASQPGQGHGLGNTIYF.

This chain uses TRBV6-1 with TRBJ1-4; 7 nucleotides line up with TRBD1. The junction had 10 bases not matched to a gene; V was cut back by 2 bases and J by 7 bases. The CDR3 has 16 amino acids. The germline V gene has CDR1 MNHNS and CDR2 SASEGT. CDR3 bases: TGTGCCAGCAGTGAACCTAGACAGGGTTTTGTTGAAAAACTGTTTTTT. Its protein is CASSEPRQGFVEKLFF.

The chain employs TRBV3-1 (or the pseudogene TRBV3-2) and TRBJ1-1; 8 nucleotides line up with TRBD1. Germline trimming cut 5 bases from V and 3 bases from J; bases unmatched to any gene: 2. The CDR3 length is 13 residues. Germline CDR1 reads LGHDT; CDR2 reads YNNKEL (reference sequence). The chain's CDR3 is CASSRTGYTEAFF. The CDR3 coding sequence is TGTGCCAGCAGCAGGACAGGGTACACTGAAGCTTTCTTT.

V is TRBV18 and J is TRBJ2-3; possibly TRBD1 for D (6 bases). V was trimmed by 1 base and J by 6 bases, leaving 11 bases between them. CDR3 size: 14 residues. Germline V gene lookup returns CDR1 KGHSH and CDR2 LQKENI. The CDR3 loop reads CASSPHQGKDTQYF. CDR3 sequence (DNA): TGTGCCAGCTCACCACACCAGGGGAAGGATACGCAGTATTTT.

This clone was seen a single time. The chain employs TRBV9 and TRBJ1-5; the match to TRBD1 covers 7 bases. The CDR3 sequence is 15 residues long. Germline loops: CDR1 SGDLS, CDR2 YYNGEE. V lost 4 bases to trimming and J lost 1 base; unmatched junction nucleotides: 5. CDR3 sequence (DNA): TGTGCCAGCAGCTTGACAGGGTCGAGCAATCAGCCCCAGCATTTT. Translating it yields CASSLTGSSNQPQHF.

V gene TRBV4-1 combines with J gene TRBJ1-6, with D possibly being TRBD1 (5 bases). Per germline, CDR1 MGHRA and CDR2 YSYEKL. There are 15 residues in the CDR3. Trimming stripped 0 bases from V and 10 bases from J, with 13 bases between. The CDR3: CASSQDRPGVSPLHF. For the CDR3, the DNA is TGCGCCAGCAGCCAAGACAGGCCGGGGGTGTCACCCCTCCACTTT.

The V gene is TRBV19, the J gene TRBJ1-1, with D tentatively TRBD1 (5 bases). The V end lost 7 bases, the J end lost 2 bases, and 14 bases lay between the germline ends. The CDR3 has 14 residues. The germline CDR1 and CDR2 sequences are LNHDA and SQIVND (reference sequence). CDR3 sequence reads: CASNPPGGNTEAFF. CDR3 bases: TGTGCCAGTAATCCCCCGGGGGGTAACACTGAAGCTTTCTTT.

The rearrangement links TRBV5-1 to TRBJ1-1, with TRBD1 as a possible D gene (5 bases). Trimming pared 5 bases from V and 4 bases from J, leaving 15 bases between. This CDR3 spans 14 amino acids. Germline CDR1 is SGHRS and CDR2 is YFSETQ. CDR3 sequence (DNA): TGCGCCAGCAGGCGGGGGAGTGGGGCCACTGAAGCTTTCTTT. This sequence encodes CASRRGSGATEAFF.

The J gene is TRBJ1-1, the V gene TRBV9; D gene uncertain. The V gene's germline CDR1 is SGDLS and CDR2 YYNGEE. V lost 0 bases to trimming and J lost 2 bases, with 8 bases between them. This CDR3 is 14 amino acids long. The CDR3 here is CASSVGHLNTEAFF. CDR3 DNA: TGTGCCAGCAGCGTAGGTCATCTAAACACTGAAGCTTTCTTT.

The chain is built from TRBV6-5 and TRBJ1-3; 7 nucleotides agree with TRBD1. CDR1 and CDR2 (germline): MNHEY, SVGAGI. This CDR3 region has 14 residues. V shed 2 bases, J shed 10 bases, and the junction held 8 bases outside the gene matches. CDR3 region: CASSYQTGESTIYF. The CDR3 DNA reads TGTGCCAGCAGTTACCAAACAGGGGAGTCAACCATATATTTT.

This rearrangement joins TRBV2 to TRBJ1-3; D uncertain. V was pared by 4 bases and J by 2 bases, with 9 bases between. Germline V gene lookup returns CDR1 SNHLY and CDR2 FYNNEI. This CDR3 has 14 residues. The CDR3 DNA reads as TGTGCCAGCAGTGTTCAGTTTACTGGAAACACCATATATTTT. This translates into CASSVQFTGNTIYF.

The V gene is TRBV5-1, the J gene TRBJ2-1; D is unresolved. The CDR3 sequence is 15 residues long. Germline assignment: CDR1 SGHRS and CDR2 YFSETQ. Trimming stripped 0 bases from V and 1 base from J, with 8 bases between. The CDR3 region has the DNA TGCGCCAGCAGCTTGGGAGAGGTGTCCTACAATGAGCAGTTCTTC. The encoded protein is CASSLGEVSYNEQFF.

This clone was detected a few times. V usage is TRBV19 and J usage is TRBJ1-2; 7 nucleotides align to TRBD1. The CDR3 runs to 13 residues. The germline V gene encodes CDR1 LNHDA and CDR2 SQIVND (reference sequence). Trimming at V came to 3 bases and at J to 4 bases, leaving 2 bases not matched to a gene. CDR3 DNA sequence: TGTGCCAGTAGTATGGGACAGTCCTATGGCTACACCTTC. It is translated as CASSMGQSYGYTF.

J is TRBJ1-4 and V is TRBV4-2, with D tentatively TRBD1 (5 bases). The germline gives CDR1 LGHNA, CDR2 YNFKEQ. The CDR3 is 16 amino acids. The V and J ends lost 3 bases and 4 bases respectively, with 15 bases between them. The CDR3 DNA reads as TGTGCCAGCAGCCACCTAGGGGTAGATTTTAATGAAAAACTGTTTTTT. It is translated as CASSHLGVDFNEKLFF.

V is TRBV10-2 and J is TRBJ2-3, with 9 bases matching TRBD2. The V and J ends lost 6 bases and 1 base, in that order; junction bases with no gene match: 2. Germline V gene data show CDR1 as WSHSY and CDR2 as SAAADI. The CDR3 is made up of 14 amino acids. This CDR3 reads CASSVAGGTDTQYF. The CDR3 nucleotides are TGCGCCAGCAGCGTAGCGGGGGGCACAGATACGCAGTATTTT.

V and J are TRBV27 and TRBJ2-7, with 9 bases fitting TRBD1. In germline, CDR1 is MNHEY, CDR2 SMNVEV (reference sequence). CDR3 length equals 14 residues. V gave up 10 bases and J gave up 3 bases; unmatched junction bases: 10. Written as DNA, the CDR3 is TGTGCCATAGCAAGGGGACAGGGAAACTACGAGCAGTACTTC. Translation: CAIARGQGNYEQYF.

The V and J genes are TRBV28 and TRBJ1-2, with 8 nucleotides matching TRBD1. CDR1 is MDHEN and CDR2 is SYDVKM in the germline V gene. This CDR3 comprises 15 residues. V lost 3 bases and J lost 4; bases outside the gene matches: 7. CDR3 residues: CASSFVGRGLYGYTF. The CDR3 DNA follows: TGTGCCAGCAGTTTTGTCGGCAGGGGGCTCTATGGCTACACCTTC.

The V call is TRBV19, the J call TRBJ1-2; 8 nucleotides agree with TRBD1. After removal of 6 bases from V and 7 bases from J, the junction contained 4 bases not matched to a gene. This CDR3 has 12 residues. The V gene's germline CDR1 is LNHDA and CDR2 SQIVND (reference sequence). The CDR3 nucleotides are TGTGCCAGTAGGACAGGGGATAGTGGCTACACCTTC. This sequence encodes CASRTGDSGYTF. Full variable domain (missing parts from reference TRBV19 and TRBJ1-2): DGGITQSPKYLFRKEGQNVTLSCEQNLNHDAMYWYRQDPGQGLRLIYYSQIVNDFQKGDIAEGYSVSREKKESFPLTVTSAQKNPTAFYLCASRTGDSGYTFGSGTRLTVV.

The rearrangement uses TRBV6-5 and TRBJ2-2, with 8 nucleotides matching TRBD2. V shed 9 bases and J 4 bases; nucleotides not matched to a gene: 4. Germline-derived CDR1 and CDR2 are MNHEY and SVGAGI. CDR3 length equals 13 residues. This chain's CDR3 is CASRSGSTGELFF. CDR3 coding DNA: TGTGCCAGTAGAAGCGGGAGCACCGGGGAGCTGTTTTTT.